This T cell receptor (beta chain) was recorded in a study of OX40 agonist ivuxolimab in advanced cancers. Looking at the study overall: At 0.01 to 10 mg/kg, ivuxolimab was administered intravenously to patients every 2 weeks. Three patients, one with hepatocellular carcinoma and two with cutaneous melanoma, responded partially.

Profiling relied on immunoSEQ multiplex PCR, and the TCRdb table lists in-frame clones only, not all of them. The table includes tens of thousands of clones, around 80% detected once. In germline, CDR1 is SGDLS, CDR2 YYNGEE. Trimming left V 0 bases short and J 1 base short, with 7 bases between. The CDR3 contains 14 residues. The table lists this clone with a few counts. The chain combines TRBV9 with TRBJ2-5; no clear D gene. The material sequenced was CD4+ or CD8+ T cells sorted from blood, taken in a trial of the OX40 agonist ivuxolimab. This TCR derives from an adult with an advanced solid tumor such as melanoma, head and neck, liver or kidney cancer. The CDR3 sequence: CASSVAAAQETQYF. CDR3 coding DNA: TGTGCCAGCAGCGTAGCCGCAGCCCAAGAGACCCAGTACTTC.